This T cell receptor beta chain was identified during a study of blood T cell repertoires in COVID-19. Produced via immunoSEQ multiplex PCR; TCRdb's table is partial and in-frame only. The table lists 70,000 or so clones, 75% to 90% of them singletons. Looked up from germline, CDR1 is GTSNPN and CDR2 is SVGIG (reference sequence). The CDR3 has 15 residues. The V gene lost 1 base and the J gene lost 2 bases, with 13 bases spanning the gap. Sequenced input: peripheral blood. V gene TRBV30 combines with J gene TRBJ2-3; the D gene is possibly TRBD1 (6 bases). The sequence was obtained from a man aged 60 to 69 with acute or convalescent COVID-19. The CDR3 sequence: CAWSARQAYTDTQYF. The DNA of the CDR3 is TGTGCCTGGAGTGCGAGACAGGCCTACACAGATACGCAGTATTTT.